This TCR beta chain is from a study of blood T cell repertoires in COVID-19. Data came from immunoSEQ multiplex PCR; TCRdb stores just in-frame clones and leaves some out. There are 240,000 or so clones in the sample; around nine tenths occur only once, and about 7.6% lies in the top ten. CDR1 and CDR2 (germline): LGHNA, YNFKEQ. There are 15 residues in the CDR3. Trimming left V 0 bases short and J 3 bases short, with 9 bases between. This TCR came from a woman aged 65 to 85 with active or convalescent COVID-19. The V and J genes are TRBV4-2 and TRBJ1-5; unclear D gene. The sequenced sample consisted of peripheral blood. This CDR3 reads CASSQEYGSNQPQHF. The CDR3 nucleotides are TGTGCCAGCAGCCAAGAGTACGGGTCCAATCAGCCCCAGCATTTT.